The text below deals with one TCR beta chain. V was trimmed by 4 bases and J by 5 bases, leaving 9 bases between them. This CDR3 spans 12 amino acids. Germline values: CDR1 MNHEY, CDR2 SMNVEV (reference sequence). These data are taken from a study of blood T cell repertoires in COVID-19. In the study overall: Samples came from the United States, Italy and Spain, spanning acute and convalescent COVID-19. In each case, the material was cDNA or gDNA derived from T cells, B-cell-depleted T cells, or PBMCs.

Per the authors' pipeline: Reference gene primer amplification gave estimated nucleated cell counts. Clones were read by immunoSEQ multiplex PCR, and TCRdb kept only the in-frame ones, dropping some. From that table come the V and J calls and clone size; the DNA was used to work out D and trimming. The table includes tens of thousands of clones, approximately 86% detected once. This receptor was obtained from a man in his fifties with acute or convalescent COVID-19. The sample taken for sequencing was peripheral blood. The J gene is TRBJ2-7, the V gene TRBV27; D is undetermined. The CDR3 DNA is TGTGCCAGCAGTTCTGTTCTCCACGAGCAGTACTTC. Translating gives CASSSVLHEQYF.